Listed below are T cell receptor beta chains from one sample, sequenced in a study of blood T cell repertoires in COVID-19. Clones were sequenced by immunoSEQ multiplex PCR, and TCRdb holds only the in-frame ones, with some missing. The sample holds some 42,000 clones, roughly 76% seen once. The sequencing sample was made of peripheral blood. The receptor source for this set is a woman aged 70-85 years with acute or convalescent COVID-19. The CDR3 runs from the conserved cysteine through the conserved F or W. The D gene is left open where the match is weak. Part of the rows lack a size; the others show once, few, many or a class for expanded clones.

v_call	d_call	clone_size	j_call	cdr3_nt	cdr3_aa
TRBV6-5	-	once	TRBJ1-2	TGTGCCAGCAGTTACTTCGGGGGTGTCTATGGCTACACCTTC	CASSYFGGVYGYTF
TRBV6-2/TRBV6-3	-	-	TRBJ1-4	TGTGCCAGCAGTGCGACAGCACCCAATGAAAAACTGTTTTTT	CASSATAPNEKLFF
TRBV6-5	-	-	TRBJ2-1	TGTGCCAGCAGTTACGGAGGACTCGTTGACAATGAGCAGTTCTTC	CASSYGGLVDNEQFF
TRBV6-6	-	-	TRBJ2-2	TGTGCCAGCAGTATACAGAACACCGGGGAGCTGTTTTTT	CASSIQNTGELFF
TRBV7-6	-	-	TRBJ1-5	TGTGCCAGCAGCTCTTTAACGGGACTTACCCAGCCCCAGCATTTT	CASSSLTGLTQPQHF
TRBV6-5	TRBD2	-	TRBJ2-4	TGTGCCAGCAGTTGGGAGACTAGCGGGACCAGAAACATTCAGTACTTC	CASSWETSGTRNIQYF
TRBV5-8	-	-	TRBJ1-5	TGTGCCAGCAGCTTAGACCCCCACAGGGTCAATCAGCCCCAGCATTTT	CASSLDPHRVNQPQHF
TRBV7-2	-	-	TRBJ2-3	TGTGCCAGCAGCTTGAGCGCGGCTACTAGCACAGATACGCAGTATTTT	CASSLSAATSTDTQYF
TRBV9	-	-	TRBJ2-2	TGTGCCAGCAGCGAGAGGAGTTACACCGGGGAGCTGTTTTTT	CASSERSYTGELFF
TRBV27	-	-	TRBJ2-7	TGTGCCAGCAGAAATGGGAGACGGGCGAGGTACGAGCAGTACTTC	CASRNGRRARYEQYF
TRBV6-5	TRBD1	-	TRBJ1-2	TGTGCCAGCAAGGGACAGGGTTTTCAGAATGGCTACACCTTC	CASKGQGFQNGYTF
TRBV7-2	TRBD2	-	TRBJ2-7	TGTGCCAGCAGCCCTCATGGCGGGGGAACCGAGCAGTACTTC	CASSPHGGGTEQYF
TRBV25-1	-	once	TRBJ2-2	TGTGCCAGTCCGACAGAGACCGGGGAGCTGTTTTTT	CASPTETGELFF
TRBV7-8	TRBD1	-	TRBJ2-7	TGTGCCAGCAGCTTAGCAACAGGGGCAGGGGAGCAGTACTTC	CASSLATGAGEQYF
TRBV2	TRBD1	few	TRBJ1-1	TGTGCCAGCGAAGACAGGGTTCCCGTACCGAACACTGAAGCTTTCTTT	CASEDRVPVPNTEAFF
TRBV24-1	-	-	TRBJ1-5	TGTGCCACCAGTGATTCCTATAATCAGCCCCAGCATTTT	CATSDSYNQPQHF
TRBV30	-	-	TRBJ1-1	TGTGCCTGGAGTATCTTACGACAGACTGAAGCTTTCTTT	CAWSILRQTEAFF
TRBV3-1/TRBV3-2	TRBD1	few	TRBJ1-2	TGTGCCAGCAGCCAACAGGGGGGATACGATGGCTACACCTTC	CASSQQGGYDGYTF
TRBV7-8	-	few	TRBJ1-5	TGTGCCAGCAGCAAAGGGGTAACGCTAAACAATCAGCCCCAGCATTTT	CASSKGVTLNNQPQHF
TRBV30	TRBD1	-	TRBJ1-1	TGTGCCTGGAGTCCCCGGACAGGAAACTCTGAAGCTTTCTTT	CAWSPRTGNSEAFF
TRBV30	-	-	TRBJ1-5	TGTGCCTGGAGTTTTGGAGGCCATAGCAATCAGCCCCAGCATTTT	CAWSFGGHSNQPQHF
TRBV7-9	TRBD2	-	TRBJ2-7	TGTGCCAGCAGCTCTCTCGGACAGCCGGGACTAGCGGCCTACGAGCAGTACTTC	CASSSLGQPGLAAYEQYF
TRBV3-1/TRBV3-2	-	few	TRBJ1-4	TGTGCCAGCAGCCGTCCGGGAACCAACGAAAAACTGTTTTTT	CASSRPGTNEKLFF
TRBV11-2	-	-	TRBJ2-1	TGTGCCAGCAGCCTGGGACTTAACAATGAGCAGTTCTTC	CASSLGLNNEQFF
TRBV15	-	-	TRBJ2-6	TGTGCCACCAGCAGAGATCGCGGGGCTGGGGCCAACGTCCTGACTTTC	CATSRDRGAGANVLTF
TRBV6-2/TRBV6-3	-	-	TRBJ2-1	TGTGCCAGCAGTAGAACTCACTACAATGAGCAGTTCTTC	CASSRTHYNEQFF
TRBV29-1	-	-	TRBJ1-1	TGCAGCGTTGAAGGGGGGCCTGAAGCTTTCTTT	CSVEGGPEAFF
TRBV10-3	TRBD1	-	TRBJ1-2	TGTGCCATCAGTGAACTGACAGGGGACTATGGCTACACCTTC	CAISELTGDYGYTF
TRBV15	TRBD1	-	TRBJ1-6	TGTGCCACCAGCAGGGACAGGATCAATTCACCCCTCCACTTT	CATSRDRINSPLHF
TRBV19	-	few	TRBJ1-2	TGTGCCAGTAGTATCAGGGACTATGGCTACACCTTC	CASSIRDYGYTF
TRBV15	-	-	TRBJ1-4	TGTGCCACCATCCCGATCAGGGGCGGGGGAAAACTGTTTTTT	CATIPIRGGGKLFF
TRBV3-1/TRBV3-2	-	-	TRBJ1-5	TGTGCCAGCAGCCAAGGGCAGGGGAGTCAGCCCCAGCATTTT	CASSQGQGSQPQHF
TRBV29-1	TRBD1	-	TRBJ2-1	TGCAGCGTTGGACAGGGGTTGTTTGAGCAGTTCTTC	CSVGQGLFEQFF
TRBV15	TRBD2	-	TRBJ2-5	TGTGCCACCAGCAGAGATACGGGAGGGCCCTCGAGTGAGACCCAGTACTTC	CATSRDTGGPSSETQYF
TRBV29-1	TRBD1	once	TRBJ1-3	TGCAGCGTGGGACAGGGGGCCTTATCTGGAAACACCATATATTTT	CSVGQGALSGNTIYF
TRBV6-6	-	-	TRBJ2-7	TGTGCCAGCAGTTACCGGTGGGAGGAGCAGTACTTC	CASSYRWEEQYF
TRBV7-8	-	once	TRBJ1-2	TGTGCCAGCAGCTTCGCCGTTCGCAGGGGCCATGGCTACACCTTC	CASSFAVRRGHGYTF
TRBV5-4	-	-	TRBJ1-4	TGTGCCAGCAGCCTACCGAATGAAAAACTGTTTTTT	CASSLPNEKLFF
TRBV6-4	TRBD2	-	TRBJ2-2	TGTGCCAGCAGTGACTCTGCGGGGGGGAACACCGGGGAGCTGTTTTTT	CASSDSAGGNTGELFF
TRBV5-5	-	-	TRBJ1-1	TGTGCCAGCAGCTTATTAATAGCGAACACTGAAGCTTTCTTT	CASSLLIANTEAFF
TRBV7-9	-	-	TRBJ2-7	TGTGCCAGCAGCTTAGACCTGCGGGCCTTCGAGCAGTACTTC	CASSLDLRAFEQYF
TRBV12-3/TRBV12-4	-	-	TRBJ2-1	TGTGCCAGCAGTTTAGACAGGGTCCGTGAGCAGTTCTTC	CASSLDRVREQFF
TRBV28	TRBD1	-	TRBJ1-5	TGTGCCGCGATACAGGGGGCTGTCGGTCAGCCCCAGCATTTT	CAAIQGAVGQPQHF
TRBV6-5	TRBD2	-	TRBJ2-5	TGTGCCAGCAGACGGGGACTAGCGGGAGCGGAGACCCAGTACTTC	CASRRGLAGAETQYF
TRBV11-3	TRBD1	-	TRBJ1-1	TGTGCCAGCAGCTTAACAGGGACAGGGTCTGAAGCTTTCTTT	CASSLTGTGSEAFF
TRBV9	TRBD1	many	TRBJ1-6	TGTGCCAGCAGCTCTCTACCGGGACAGGGATCACCCCTCCACTTT	CASSSLPGQGSPLHF
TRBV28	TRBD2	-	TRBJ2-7	TGTGCCAGCACCGCGGGCGGGAGGGGCTACGAGCAGTACTTC	CASTAGGRGYEQYF
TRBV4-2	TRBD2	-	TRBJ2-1	TGTGCCAGCAGCCAAGAATTAGCGGGGGGGCCCTCCTACAATGAGCAGTTCTTC	CASSQELAGGPSYNEQFF
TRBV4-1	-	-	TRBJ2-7	TGCGCCAGCAGCCAAGATCGGGGACAACTACGAGTGCAGTACTTC	CASSQDRGQLRVQYF
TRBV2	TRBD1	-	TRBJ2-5	TGTGCCAGTCGACAGGGATGGTACCAAGAGACCCAGTACTTC	CASRQGWYQETQYF
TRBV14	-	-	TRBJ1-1	TGTGCCAGCAGCCGACAAGTCCCCTCCGCCGGGGGGGATGCTTTCTTT	CASSRQVPSAGGDAFF
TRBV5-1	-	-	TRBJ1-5	TGCGCCAGCAGCTTGACAGGGAGTGGCAATCAGCCCCAGCATTTT	CASSLTGSGNQPQHF
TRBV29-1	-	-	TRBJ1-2	TGCAGCGCCTGGAGGGCGGGTGAAGATGGCTACACCTTC	CSAWRAGEDGYTF
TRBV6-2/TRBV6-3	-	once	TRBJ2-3	TGTGCCAGCAGTTACCCCAGCGGAACTAGCACAGATACGCAGTATTTT	CASSYPSGTSTDTQYF
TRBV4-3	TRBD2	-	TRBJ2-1	TGCGCCAGCAGCCTTACTACTAGCGGCTATGAGCAGTTCTTC	CASSLTTSGYEQFF
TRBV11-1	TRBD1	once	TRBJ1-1	TGTGCCAGCAGCTTGGACAGGGGGAAAAACACTGAAGCTTTCTTT	CASSLDRGKNTEAFF
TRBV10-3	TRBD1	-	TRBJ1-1	TGTGCCATCTCAAACGGGGGACAGGGTAGTATTAAGGCTTTCTTT	CAISNGGQGSIKAFF
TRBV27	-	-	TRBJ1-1	TGTGCCAGCAGTTCCCCGGGCACTGAAGCTTTCTTT	CASSSPGTEAFF
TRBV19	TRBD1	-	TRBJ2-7	TGTGCCAGTAGTATACGACAGGGCGAGCAGTACTTC	CASSIRQGEQYF
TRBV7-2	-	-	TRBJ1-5	TGTGCCAGCAGCTTAGCCGGTGAACAGCCCCAGCATTTT	CASSLAGEQPQHF